These 5 T cell receptor beta chains were all obtained from the same sample, sequenced in a study of cytomegalovirus exposure and HLA in healthy donors. Both 60 Vbeta primers and 13 Jbeta primers went into the PCR. The assay was immunoSEQ multiplex PCR, and TCRdb's table has in-frame clones only and misses some. The data hold about 130,000 clones, with approximately 74% observed a single time. The specimen was PBMCs. The receptors here all came from a man between 18 and 35 years old in good health and CMV-seropositive.

V and J are TRBV9 and TRBJ2-7, with D possibly being TRBD2 (6 bases). CDR1 SGDLS and CDR2 YYNGEE come from the germline V gene. V was shortened by 2 bases and J by 7 bases, with 19 bases between the two germline ends. The CDR3 spans 15 residues. CDR3 sequence reads: CASSVGHRSTSEQYF. In nucleotides, the CDR3 is TGTGCCAGCAGCGTGGGCCACCGATCGACTAGTGAGCAGTACTTC.

This clone was observed once. The chain is built from TRBV10-3 and TRBJ2-7; 12 nucleotides agree with TRBD2. The CDR3 length is 13 residues. V shed 11 bases, J shed 0 bases, and the junction held 2 bases outside the gene matches. CDR1 and CDR2 from the germline V gene are ENHRY and SYGVKD. The CDR3 spells CAATSGSSYEQYF. In nucleotides, the CDR3 is TGTGCCGCGACTAGCGGGAGCTCCTACGAGCAGTACTTC.

This clone was seen a single time. V is TRBV29-1 and J is TRBJ2-1, with 12 nucleotides matching TRBD2. This CDR3 contains 18 residues. V lost 3 bases, J lost 4 bases, and 13 bases stayed unmatched. The germline gives CDR1 SQVTM, CDR2 ANQGSEA. The CDR3 DNA sequence: TGCAGCGTTGAGGGAGGGACTAGCGGGCGTTATACGTACAATGAGCAGTTCTTC. Translating it yields CSVEGGTSGRYTYNEQFF.

This sequence joins TRBV5-4 and TRBJ1-5, with 7 positions matching TRBD1. V was pared by 4 bases and J by 1 base, with 2 bases of the junction left unmatched. The CDR3 covers 14 residues. Germline CDR1 and CDR2: SGHNT and YYREEE (reference sequence). The CDR3 DNA reads TGTGCCAGCAGCCGACAGGGAAGCAATCAGCCCCAGCATTTT. It encodes CASSRQGSNQPQHF.

The chain carries TRBV5-1 and TRBJ1-2, with D possibly matching TRBD1 (5 bases). Trimming took off 6 bases at V and 6 bases at J, with 18 bases between the two ends. The CDR3 consists of 14 residues. CDR1 is SGHRS and CDR2 is YFSETQ in the germline V gene. CDR3 nucleotide sequence: TGCGCCAGCACCCCCAGCGGGGCCTCTGATGGCTACACCTTC. It codes for CASTPSGASDGYTF.